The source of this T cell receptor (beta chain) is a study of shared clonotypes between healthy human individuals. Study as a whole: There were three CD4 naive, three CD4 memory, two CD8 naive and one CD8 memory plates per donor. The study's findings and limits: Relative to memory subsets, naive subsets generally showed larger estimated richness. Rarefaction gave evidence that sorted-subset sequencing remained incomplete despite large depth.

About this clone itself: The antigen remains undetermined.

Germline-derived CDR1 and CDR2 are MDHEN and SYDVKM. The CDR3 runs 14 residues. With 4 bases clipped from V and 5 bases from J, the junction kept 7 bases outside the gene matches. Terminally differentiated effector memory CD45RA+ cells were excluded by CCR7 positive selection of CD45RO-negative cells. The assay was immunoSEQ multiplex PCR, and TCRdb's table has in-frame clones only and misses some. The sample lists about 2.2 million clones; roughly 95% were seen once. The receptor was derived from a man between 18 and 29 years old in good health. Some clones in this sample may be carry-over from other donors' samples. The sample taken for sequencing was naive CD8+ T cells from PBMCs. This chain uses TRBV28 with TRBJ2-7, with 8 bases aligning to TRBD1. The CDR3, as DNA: TGTGCCAGCAGTTCACTCTGGACAGGGAACGAGCAGTACTTC. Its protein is CASSSLWTGNEQYF.